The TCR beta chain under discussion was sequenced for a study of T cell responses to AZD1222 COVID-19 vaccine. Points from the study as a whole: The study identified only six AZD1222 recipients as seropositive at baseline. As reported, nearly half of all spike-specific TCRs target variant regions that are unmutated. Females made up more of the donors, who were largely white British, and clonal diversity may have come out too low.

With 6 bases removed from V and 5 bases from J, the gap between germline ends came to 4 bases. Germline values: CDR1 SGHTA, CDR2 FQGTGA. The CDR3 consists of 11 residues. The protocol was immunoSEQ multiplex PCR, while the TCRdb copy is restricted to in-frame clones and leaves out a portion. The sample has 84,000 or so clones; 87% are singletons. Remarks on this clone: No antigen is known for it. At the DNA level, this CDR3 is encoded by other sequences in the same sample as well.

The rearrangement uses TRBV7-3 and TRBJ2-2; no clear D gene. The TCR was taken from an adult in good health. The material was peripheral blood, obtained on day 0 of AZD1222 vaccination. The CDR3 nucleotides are TGTGCCAGCAGTATAACCGGGGAGCTGTTTTTT. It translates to CASSITGELFF.